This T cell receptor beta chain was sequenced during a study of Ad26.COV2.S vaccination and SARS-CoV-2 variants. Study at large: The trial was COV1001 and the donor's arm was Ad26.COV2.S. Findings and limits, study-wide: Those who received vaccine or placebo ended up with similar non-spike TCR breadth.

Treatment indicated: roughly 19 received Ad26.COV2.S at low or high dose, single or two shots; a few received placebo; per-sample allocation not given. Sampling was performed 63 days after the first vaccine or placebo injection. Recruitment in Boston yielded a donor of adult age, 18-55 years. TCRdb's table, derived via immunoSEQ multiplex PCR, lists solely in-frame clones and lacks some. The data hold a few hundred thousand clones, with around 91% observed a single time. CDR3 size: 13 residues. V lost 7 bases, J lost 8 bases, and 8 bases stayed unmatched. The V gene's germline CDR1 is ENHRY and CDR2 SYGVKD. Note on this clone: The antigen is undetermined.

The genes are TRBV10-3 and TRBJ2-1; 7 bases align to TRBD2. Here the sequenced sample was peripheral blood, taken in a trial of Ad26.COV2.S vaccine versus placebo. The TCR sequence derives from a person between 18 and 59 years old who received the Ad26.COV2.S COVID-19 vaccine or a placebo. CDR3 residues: CAIKREGYDEQFF. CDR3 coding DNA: TGTGCCATCAAAAGGGAGGGTTACGATGAGCAGTTCTTC.